This T cell receptor (beta chain) was recorded in a study of T cell changes during pregnancy in multiple sclerosis. Trimming removed 5 bases from V and 8 bases from J; junction bases left unmatched: 4. Germline V lookup: CDR1 SNHLY, CDR2 FYNNEI. The CDR3 loop spans 14 amino acids. Some clones are missing from TCRdb's copy, which holds only in-frame ones; the method was immunoSEQ multiplex PCR. The sample holds around 80,000 clones, 90% to 95% seen once. Here the sequenced sample was peripheral blood, taken before pregnancy. The chain has TRBV2 and TRBJ2-2; TRBD1 matches 11 bases. This clonotype was obtained from a female donor with multiple sclerosis, enrolled in a pregnancy study. The chain's CDR3 is CASSPGTGGGELFF. CDR3 DNA: TGTGCCAGCAGTCCCGGGACAGGGGGAGGGGAGCTGTTTTTT.